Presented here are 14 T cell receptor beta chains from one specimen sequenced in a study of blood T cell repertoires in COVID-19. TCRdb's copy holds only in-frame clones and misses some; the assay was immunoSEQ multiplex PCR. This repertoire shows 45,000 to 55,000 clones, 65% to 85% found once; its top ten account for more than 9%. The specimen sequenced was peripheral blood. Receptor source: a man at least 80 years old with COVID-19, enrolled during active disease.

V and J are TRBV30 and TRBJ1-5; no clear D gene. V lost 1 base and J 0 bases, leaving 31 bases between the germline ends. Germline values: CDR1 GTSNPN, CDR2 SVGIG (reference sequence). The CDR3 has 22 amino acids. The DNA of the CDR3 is TGTGCCTGGAGTGACCCCCCGTGGGCCTCGGCCGCCGGCACATATAGCAATCAGCCCCAGCATTTT. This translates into CAWSDPPWASAAGTYSNQPQHF.

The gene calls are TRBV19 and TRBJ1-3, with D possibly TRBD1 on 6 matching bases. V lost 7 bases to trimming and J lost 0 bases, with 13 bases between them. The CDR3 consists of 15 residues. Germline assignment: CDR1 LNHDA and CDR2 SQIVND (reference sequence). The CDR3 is CASTPTGSSGNTIYF. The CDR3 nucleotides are TGTGCCAGTACTCCGACAGGATCCTCTGGAAACACCATATATTTT. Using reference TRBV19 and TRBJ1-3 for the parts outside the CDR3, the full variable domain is DGGITQSPKYLFRKEGQNVTLSCEQNLNHDAMYWYRQDPGQGLRLIYYSQIVNDFQKGDIAEGYSVSREKKESFPLTVTSAQKNPTAFYLCASTPTGSSGNTIYFGEGSWLTVV.

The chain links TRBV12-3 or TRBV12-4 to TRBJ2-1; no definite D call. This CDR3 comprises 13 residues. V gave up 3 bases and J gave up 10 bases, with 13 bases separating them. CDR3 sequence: CASSFVTPGEQFF. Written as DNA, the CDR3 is TGTGCCAGCAGTTTCGTGACCCCAGGCGAGCAGTTCTTC.

The CDR3 nucleotides read TGTGCCAGCAGCCTTGGGACAGGGGGCCCCGGGGAGCTGTTTTTT. Translated, it gives CASSLGTGGPGELFF. The V and J genes are TRBV7-2 and TRBJ2-2; 12 nucleotides match TRBD1. Trimming took 5 bases from V and 6 from J; bases not matched to a gene: 4. The CDR3 has 15 amino acids. Per the germline V gene, CDR1 is SGHTA and CDR2 is FQGNSA.

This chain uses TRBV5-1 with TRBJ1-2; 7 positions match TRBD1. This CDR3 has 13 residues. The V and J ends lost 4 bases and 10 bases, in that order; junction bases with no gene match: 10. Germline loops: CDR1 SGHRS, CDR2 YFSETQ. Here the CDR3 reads CASSQGQTTLYTF. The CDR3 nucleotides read TGCGCCAGCAGCCAGGGACAGACCACCCTCTACACCTTC.

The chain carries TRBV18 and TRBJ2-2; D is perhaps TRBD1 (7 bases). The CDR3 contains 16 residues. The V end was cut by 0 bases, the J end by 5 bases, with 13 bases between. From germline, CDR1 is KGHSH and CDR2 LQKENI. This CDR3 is CASSPPEGAGTGELFF. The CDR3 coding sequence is TGTGCCAGCTCACCACCGGAGGGGGCCGGGACCGGGGAGCTGTTTTTT.

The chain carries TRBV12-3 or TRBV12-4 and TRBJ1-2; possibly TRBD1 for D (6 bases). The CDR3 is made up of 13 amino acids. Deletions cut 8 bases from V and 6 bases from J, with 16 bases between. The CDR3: CASPCRGGHGYTF. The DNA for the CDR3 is TGTGCCAGCCCCTGTCGGGGGGGGCATGGCTACACCTTC.

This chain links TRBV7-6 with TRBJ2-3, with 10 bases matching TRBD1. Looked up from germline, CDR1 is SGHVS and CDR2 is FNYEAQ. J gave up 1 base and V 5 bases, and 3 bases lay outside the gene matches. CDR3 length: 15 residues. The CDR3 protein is CASSRQGARTDTQYF. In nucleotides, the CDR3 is TGTGCCAGCAGCCGACAGGGGGCTCGCACAGATACGCAGTATTTT.

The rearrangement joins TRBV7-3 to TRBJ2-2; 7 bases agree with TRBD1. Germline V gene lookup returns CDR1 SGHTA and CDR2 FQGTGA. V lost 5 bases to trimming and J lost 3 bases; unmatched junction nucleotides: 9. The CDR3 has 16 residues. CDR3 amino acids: CASSPTGNLHTGELFF. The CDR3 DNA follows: TGTGCCAGCAGCCCGACAGGGAATCTCCACACCGGGGAGCTGTTTTTT.

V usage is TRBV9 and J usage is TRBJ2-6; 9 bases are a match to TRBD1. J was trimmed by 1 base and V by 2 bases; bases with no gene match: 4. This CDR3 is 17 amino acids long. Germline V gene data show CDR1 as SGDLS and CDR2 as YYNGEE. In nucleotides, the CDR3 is TGTGCCAGCAGCGTCGGCGGACAGGGGTCTGGGGCCAACGTCCTGACTTTC. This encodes CASSVGGQGSGANVLTF.

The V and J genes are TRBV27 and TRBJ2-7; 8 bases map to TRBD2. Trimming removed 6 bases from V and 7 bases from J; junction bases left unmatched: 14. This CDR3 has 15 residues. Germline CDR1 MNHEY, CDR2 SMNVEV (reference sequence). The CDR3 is CASSRAGAHRGEQYF. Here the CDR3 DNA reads TGTGCCAGCAGCCGAGCGGGGGCCCATAGGGGGGAGCAGTACTTC.

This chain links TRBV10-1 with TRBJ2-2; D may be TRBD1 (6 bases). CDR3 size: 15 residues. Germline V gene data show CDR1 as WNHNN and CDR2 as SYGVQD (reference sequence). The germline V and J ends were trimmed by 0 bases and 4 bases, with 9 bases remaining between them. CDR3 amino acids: CASSESSGVTGELFF. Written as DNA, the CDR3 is TGCGCCAGCAGTGAGTCCTCAGGGGTCACCGGGGAGCTGTTTTTT.

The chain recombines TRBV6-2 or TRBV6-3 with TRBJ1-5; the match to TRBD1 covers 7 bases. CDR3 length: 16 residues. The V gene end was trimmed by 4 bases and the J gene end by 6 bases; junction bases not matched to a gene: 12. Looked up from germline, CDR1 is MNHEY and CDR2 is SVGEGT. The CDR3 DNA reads TGTGCCAGCAGTTCTGAGCTGGGCAGGGGGTCTCAGCCCCAGCATTTT. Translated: CASSSELGRGSQPQHF.

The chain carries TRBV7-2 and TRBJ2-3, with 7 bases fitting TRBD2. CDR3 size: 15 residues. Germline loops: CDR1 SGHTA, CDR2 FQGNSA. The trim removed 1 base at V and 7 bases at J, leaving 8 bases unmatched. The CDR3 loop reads CASSLGAGAQNTQYF. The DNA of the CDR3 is TGTGCCAGCAGCTTAGGGGCGGGAGCACAAAATACGCAGTATTTT.